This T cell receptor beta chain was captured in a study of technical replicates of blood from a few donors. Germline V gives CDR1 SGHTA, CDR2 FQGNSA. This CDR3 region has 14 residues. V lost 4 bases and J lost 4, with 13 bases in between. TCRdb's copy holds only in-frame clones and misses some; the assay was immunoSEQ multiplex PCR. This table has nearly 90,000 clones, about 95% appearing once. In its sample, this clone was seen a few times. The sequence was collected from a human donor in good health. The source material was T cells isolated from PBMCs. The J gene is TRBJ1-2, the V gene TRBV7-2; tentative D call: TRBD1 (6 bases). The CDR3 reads CASSSGVVGYGYTF. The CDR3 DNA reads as TGTGCCAGCAGCTCAGGGGTCGTTGGCTATGGCTACACCTTC. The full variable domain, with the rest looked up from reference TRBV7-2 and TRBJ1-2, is GAGVSQSPSNKVTEKGKDVELRCDPISGHTALYWYRQSLGQGLEFLIYFQGNSAPDKSGLPSDRFSAERTGGSVSTLTIQRTQQEDSAVYLCASSSGVVGYGYTFGSGTRLTVV.